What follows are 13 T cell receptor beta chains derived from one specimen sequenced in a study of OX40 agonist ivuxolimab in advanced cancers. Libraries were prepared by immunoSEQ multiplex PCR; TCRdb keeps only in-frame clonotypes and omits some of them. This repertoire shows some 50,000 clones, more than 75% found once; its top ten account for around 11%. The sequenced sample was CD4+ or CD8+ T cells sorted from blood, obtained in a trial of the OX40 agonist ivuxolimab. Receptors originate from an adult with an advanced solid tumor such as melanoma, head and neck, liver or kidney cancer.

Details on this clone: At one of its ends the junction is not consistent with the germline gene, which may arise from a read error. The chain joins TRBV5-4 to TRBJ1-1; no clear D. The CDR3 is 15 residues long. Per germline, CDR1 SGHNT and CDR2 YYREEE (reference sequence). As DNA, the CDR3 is TGCGCCAGCAGCCAAGAAGGGAAAGGTGCAGATGAAGCTTTCTTT. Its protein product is CASSQEGKGADEAFF.

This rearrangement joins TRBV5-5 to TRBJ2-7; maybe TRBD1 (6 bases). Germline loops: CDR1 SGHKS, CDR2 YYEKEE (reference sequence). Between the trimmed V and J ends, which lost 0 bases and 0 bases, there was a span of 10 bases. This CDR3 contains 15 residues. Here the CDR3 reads CASSLGTGYSYEQYF. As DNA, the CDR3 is TGTGCCAGCAGCTTGGGAACAGGGTACTCCTACGAGCAGTACTTC.

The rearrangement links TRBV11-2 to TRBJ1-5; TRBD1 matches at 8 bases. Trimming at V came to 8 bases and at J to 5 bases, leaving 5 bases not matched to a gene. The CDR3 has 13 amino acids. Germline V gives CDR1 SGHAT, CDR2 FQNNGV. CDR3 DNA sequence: TGTGCCAGCGGACAGGGTCCGGATCAGCCCCAGCATTTT. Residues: CASGQGPDQPQHF.

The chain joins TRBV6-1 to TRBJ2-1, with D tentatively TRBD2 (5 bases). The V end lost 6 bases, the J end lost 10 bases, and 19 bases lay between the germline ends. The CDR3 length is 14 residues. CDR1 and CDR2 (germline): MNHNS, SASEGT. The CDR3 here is CASSEQRRTPEQFF. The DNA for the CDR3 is TGTGCCAGCAGCGAGCAGCGGAGGACGCCAGAGCAGTTCTTC.

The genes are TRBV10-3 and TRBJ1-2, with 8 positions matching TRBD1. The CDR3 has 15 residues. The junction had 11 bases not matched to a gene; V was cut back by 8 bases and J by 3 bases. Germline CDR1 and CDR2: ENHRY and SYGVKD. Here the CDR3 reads CAIPGTGDTDYGYTF. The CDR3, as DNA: TGTGCCATCCCCGGGACAGGAGACACTGACTATGGCTACACCTTC.

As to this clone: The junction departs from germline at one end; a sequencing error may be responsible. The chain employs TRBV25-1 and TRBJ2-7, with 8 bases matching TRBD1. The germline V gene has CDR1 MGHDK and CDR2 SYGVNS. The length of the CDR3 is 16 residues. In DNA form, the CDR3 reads TGTGCCAGCAGTGGGGCCCGGGACAGGAGTTCCTCCGAGCAGTACTTC. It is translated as CASSGARDRSSSEQYF.

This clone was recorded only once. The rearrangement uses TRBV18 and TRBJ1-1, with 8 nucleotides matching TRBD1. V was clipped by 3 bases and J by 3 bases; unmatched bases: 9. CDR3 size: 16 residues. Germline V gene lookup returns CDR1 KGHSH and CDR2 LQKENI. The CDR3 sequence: CASSPDPTGEHTEAFF. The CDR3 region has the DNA TGTGCCAGCTCACCGGACCCGACAGGGGAACACACTGAAGCTTTCTTT.

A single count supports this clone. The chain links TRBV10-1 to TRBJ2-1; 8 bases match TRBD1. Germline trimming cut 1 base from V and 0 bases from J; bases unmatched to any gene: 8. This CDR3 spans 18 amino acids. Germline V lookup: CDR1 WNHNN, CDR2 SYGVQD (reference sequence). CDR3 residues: CASSEWDRCTSSYNEQFF. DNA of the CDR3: TGCGCCAGCAGTGAGTGGGACAGGTGCACCTCCTCCTACAATGAGCAGTTCTTC.

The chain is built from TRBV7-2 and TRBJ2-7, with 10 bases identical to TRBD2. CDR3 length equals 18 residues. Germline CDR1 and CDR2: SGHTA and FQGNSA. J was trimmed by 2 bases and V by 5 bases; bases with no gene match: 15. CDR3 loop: CASSHRGQWSGGAYEQYF. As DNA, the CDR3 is TGTGCCAGCAGCCATAGGGGACAGTGGAGCGGGGGGGCCTACGAGCAGTACTTC. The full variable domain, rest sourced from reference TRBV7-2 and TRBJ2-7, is GAGVSQSPSNKVTEKGKDVELRCDPISGHTALYWYRQSLGQGLEFLIYFQGNSAPDKSGLPSDRFSAERTGGSVSTLTIQRTQQEDSAVYLCASSHRGQWSGGAYEQYFGPGTRLTVT.

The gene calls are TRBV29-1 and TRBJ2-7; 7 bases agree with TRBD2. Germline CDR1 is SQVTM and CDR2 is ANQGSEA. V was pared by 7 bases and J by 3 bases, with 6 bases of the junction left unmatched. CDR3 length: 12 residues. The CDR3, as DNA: TGCAGCGGGGCAGAGCGGGGCTACGAGCAGTACTTC. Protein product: CSGAERGYEQYF.

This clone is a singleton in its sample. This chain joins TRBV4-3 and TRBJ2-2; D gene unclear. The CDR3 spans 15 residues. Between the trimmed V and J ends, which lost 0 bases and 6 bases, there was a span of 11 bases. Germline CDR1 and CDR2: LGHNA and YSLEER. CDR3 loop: CASSQDGVGAGELFF. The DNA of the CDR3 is TGCGCCAGCAGCCAAGACGGAGTCGGAGCCGGGGAGCTGTTTTTT.

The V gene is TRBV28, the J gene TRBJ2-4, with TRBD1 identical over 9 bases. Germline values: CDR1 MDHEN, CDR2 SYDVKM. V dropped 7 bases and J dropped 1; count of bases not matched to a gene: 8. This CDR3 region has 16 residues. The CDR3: CASNPTGGMAKNIQYF. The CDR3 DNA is TGTGCCAGCAACCCAACAGGGGGCATGGCCAAAAACATTCAGTACTTC. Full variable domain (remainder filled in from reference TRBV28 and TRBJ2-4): DVKVTQSSRYLVKRTGEKVFLECVQDMDHENMFWYRQDPGLGLRLIYFSYDVKMKEKGDIPEGYSVSREKKERFSLILESASTNQTSMYLCASNPTGGMAKNIQYFGAGTRLSVL.

The DNA of the CDR3 is TGTGCCAGCAGTCCGGGACTGTACAATGAGCAGTTCTTC. Its protein product is CASSPGLYNEQFF. V gene TRBV6-5 combines with J gene TRBJ2-1; possible D gene TRBD2, 6 bases. Germline-derived CDR1 and CDR2 are MNHEY and SVGAGI. CDR3 length equals 13 residues. The germline V and J ends were trimmed by 5 bases and 4 bases, with 9 bases remaining between them.